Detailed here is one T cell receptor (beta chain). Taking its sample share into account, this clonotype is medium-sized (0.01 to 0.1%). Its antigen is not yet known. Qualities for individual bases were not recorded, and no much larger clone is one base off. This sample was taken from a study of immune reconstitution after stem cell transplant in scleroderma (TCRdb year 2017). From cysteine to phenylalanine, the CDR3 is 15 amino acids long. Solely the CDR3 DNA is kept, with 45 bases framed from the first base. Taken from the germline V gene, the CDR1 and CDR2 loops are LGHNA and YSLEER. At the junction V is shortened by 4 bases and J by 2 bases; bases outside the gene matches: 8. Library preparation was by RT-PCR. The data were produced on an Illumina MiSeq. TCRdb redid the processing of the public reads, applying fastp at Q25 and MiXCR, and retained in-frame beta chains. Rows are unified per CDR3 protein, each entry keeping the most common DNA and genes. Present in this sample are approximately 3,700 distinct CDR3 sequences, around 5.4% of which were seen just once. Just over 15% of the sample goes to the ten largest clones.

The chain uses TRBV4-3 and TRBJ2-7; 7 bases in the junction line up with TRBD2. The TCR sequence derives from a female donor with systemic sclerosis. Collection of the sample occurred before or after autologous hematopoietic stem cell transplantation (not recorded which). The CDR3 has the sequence CASSPGGMTTYEQYF. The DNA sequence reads TGCGCCAGCAGCCCCGGGGGGATGACGACCTACGAGCAGTACTTC.